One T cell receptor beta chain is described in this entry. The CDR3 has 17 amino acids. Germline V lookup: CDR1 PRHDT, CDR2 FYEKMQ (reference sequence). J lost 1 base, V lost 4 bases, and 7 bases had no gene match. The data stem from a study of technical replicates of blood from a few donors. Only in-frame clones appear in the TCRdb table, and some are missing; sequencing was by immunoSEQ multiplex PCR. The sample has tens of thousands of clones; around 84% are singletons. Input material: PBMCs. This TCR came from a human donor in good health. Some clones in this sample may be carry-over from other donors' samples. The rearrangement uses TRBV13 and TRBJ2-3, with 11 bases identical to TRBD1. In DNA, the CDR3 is TGTGCCAGCAGCTGGACAGGGGGCCAGCCTGGCACAGATACGCAGTATTTT. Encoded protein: CASSWTGGQPGTDTQYF.